This TCR beta chain was identified in a study of blood T cell repertoires in COVID-19. The table came from immunoSEQ multiplex PCR; TCRdb's copy has only in-frame clones and leaves some out. Seen here are 250,000 to 400,000 clones, around nine tenths observed once, and the top ten hold 4.5% to 6.5%. The CDR3 is 11 residues long. Trimming shortened V by 5 bases and J by 4 bases, and 6 bases separated the two germline ends. CDR1 and CDR2 from the germline V gene are MDHEN and SYDVKM. Sequences were obtained from PBMCs or T cells enriched from blood (not recorded which). The rearrangement joins TRBV28 to TRBJ2-7; D is unresolved. This TCR derives from a man aged 55 to 70 who had recovered from COVID-19. The DNA for the CDR3 is TGTGCCAGCAGTCTAAAGTACGAGCAGTACTTC. It encodes CASSLKYEQYF.